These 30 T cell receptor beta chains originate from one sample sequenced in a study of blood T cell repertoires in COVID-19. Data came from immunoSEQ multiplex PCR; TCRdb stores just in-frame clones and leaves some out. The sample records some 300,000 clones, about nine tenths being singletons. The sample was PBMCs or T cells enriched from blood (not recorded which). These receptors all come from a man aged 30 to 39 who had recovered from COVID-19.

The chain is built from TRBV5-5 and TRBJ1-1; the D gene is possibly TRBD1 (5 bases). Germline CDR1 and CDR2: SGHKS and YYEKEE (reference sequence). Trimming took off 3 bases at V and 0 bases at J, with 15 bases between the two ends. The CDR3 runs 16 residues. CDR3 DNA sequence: TGTGCCAGCAGCTCTTCCTTCGTGACAGTGAACACTGAAGCTTTCTTT. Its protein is CASSSSFVTVNTEAFF.

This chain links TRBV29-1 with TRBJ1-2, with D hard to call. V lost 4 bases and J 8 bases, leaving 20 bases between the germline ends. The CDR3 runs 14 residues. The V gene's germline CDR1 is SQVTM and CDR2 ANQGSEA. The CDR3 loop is CSVGEGKGVGGYTF. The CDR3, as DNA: TGCAGCGTTGGAGAGGGAAAGGGAGTGGGCGGCTACACCTTC.

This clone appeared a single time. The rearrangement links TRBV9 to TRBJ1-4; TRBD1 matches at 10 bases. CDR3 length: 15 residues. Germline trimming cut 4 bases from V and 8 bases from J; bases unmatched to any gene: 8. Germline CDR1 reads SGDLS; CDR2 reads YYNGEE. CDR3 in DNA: TGTGCCAGCAGCCCCCGGGACAGGGGTTGGGAAAAACTGTTTTTT. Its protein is CASSPRDRGWEKLFF.

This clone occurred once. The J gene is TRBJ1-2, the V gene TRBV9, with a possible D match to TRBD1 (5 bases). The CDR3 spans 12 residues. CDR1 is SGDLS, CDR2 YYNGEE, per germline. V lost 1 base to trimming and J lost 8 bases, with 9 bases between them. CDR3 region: CASSVQGSGYTF. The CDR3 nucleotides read TGTGCCAGCAGCGTACAGGGAAGCGGCTACACCTTC.

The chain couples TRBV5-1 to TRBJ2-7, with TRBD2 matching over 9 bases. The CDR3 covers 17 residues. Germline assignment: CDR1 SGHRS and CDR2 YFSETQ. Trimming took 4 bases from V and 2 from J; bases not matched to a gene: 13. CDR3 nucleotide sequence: TGCGCCAGCAGCGCATCTAGCGGGACCCAGGGGACCTACGAGCAGTACTTC. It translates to CASSASSGTQGTYEQYF. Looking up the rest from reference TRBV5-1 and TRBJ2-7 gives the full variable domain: KAGVTQTPRYLIKTRGQQVTLSCSPISGHRSVSWYQQTPGQGLQFLFEYFSETQRNKGNFPGRFSGRQFSNSRSEMNVSTLELGDSALYLCASSASSGTQGTYEQYFGPGTRLTVT.

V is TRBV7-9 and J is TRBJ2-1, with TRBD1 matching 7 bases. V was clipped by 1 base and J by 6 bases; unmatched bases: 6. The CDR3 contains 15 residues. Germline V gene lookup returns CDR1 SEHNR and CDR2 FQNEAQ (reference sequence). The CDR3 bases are TGTGCCAGCAGCTTAGACGGGACAGCCTTCAATGAGCAGTTCTTC. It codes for CASSLDGTAFNEQFF.

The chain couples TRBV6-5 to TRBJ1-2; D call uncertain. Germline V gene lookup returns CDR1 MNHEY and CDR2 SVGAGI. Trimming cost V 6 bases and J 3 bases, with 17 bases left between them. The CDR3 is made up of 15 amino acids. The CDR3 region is CASRGGQDGYYGYTF. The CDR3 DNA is TGTGCCAGCAGGGGTGGTCAGGATGGGTACTATGGCTACACCTTC.

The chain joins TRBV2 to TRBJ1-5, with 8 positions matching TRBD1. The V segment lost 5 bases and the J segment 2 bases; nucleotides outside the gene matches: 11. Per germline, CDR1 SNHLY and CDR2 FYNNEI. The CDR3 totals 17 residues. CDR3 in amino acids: CASSPSIRGLGNQPQHF. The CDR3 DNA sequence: TGTGCCAGCAGTCCTTCCATCAGGGGGCTCGGCAATCAGCCCCAGCATTTT.

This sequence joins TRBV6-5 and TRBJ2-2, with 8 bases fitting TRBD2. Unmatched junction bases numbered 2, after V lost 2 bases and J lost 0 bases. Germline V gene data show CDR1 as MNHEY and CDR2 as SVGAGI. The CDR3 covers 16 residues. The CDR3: CASSYLGRANTGELFF. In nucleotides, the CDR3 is TGTGCCAGCAGTTACCTCGGGAGGGCGAACACCGGGGAGCTGTTTTTT.

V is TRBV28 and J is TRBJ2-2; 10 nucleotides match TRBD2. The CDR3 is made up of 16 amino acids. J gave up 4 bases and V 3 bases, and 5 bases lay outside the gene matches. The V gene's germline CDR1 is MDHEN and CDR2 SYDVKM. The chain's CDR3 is CASSLSGGASTGELFF. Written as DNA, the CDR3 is TGTGCCAGCAGTTTGAGCGGGGGGGCAAGCACCGGGGAGCTGTTTTTT.

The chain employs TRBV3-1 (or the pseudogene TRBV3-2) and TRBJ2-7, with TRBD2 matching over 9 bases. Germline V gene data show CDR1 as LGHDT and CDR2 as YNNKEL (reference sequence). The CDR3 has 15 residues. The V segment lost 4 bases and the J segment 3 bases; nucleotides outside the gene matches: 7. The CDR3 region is CASSPRRTSDYEQYF. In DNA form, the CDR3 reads TGTGCCAGCAGCCCTCGGCGGACTAGCGACTACGAGCAGTACTTC.

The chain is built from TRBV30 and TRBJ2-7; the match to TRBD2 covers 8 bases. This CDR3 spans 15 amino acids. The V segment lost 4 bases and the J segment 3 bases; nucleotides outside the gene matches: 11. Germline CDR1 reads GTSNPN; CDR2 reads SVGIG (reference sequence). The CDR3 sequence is CAWTPPGLGYYEQYF. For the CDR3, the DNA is TGTGCCTGGACTCCACCGGGACTAGGATACTACGAGCAGTACTTC.

This CDR3 is CASSLLNTGELFF. The DNA for the CDR3 is TGTGCCAGCAGTTTACTGAACACCGGGGAGCTGTTTTTT. This chain links TRBV28 with TRBJ2-2, with D hard to call. Trimming cost V 2 bases and J 1 base, with 2 bases left between them. CDR1 and CDR2 from the germline V gene are MDHEN and SYDVKM. The CDR3 has 13 residues.

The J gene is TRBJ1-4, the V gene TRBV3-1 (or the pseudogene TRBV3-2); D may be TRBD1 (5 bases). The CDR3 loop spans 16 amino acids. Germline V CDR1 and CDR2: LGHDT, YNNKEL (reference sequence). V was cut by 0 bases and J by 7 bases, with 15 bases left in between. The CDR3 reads CASSQDTAGRSEKLFF. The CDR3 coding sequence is TGTGCCAGCAGCCAAGATACGGCAGGGCGATCTGAAAAACTGTTTTTT.

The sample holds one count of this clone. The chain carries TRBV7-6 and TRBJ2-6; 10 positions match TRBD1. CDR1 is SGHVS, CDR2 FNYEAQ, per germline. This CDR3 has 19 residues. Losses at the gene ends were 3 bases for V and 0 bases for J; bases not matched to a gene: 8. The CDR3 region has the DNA TGTGCCAGCAGCTTCCCCGGGACAGGGGTCCTCTCTGGGGCCAACGTCCTGACTTTC. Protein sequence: CASSFPGTGVLSGANVLTF.

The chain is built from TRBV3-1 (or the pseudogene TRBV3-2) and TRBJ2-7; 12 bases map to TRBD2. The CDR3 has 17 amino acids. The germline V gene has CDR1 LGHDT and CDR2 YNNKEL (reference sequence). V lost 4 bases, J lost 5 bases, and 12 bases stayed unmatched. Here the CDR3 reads CASSRFYSSGGADEQYF. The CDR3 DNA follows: TGTGCCAGCAGCCGTTTCTATTCTAGCGGGGGGGCCGACGAGCAGTACTTC.

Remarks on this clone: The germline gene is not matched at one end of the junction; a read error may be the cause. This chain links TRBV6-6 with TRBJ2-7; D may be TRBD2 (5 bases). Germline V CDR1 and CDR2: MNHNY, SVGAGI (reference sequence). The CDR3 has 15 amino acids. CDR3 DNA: TGTGCCAGCACCCCGAGAGGGCCCGTCTCCTCCGAGCAGTACTTC. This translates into CASTPRGPVSSEQYF.

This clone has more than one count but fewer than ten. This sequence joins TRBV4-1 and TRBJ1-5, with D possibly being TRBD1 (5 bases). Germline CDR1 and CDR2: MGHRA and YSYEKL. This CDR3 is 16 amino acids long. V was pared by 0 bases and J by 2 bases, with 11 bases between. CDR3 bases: TGCGCCAGCAGCCAAGATGGGGGGTTTGGCAATCAGCCCCAGCATTTT. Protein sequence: CASSQDGGFGNQPQHF.

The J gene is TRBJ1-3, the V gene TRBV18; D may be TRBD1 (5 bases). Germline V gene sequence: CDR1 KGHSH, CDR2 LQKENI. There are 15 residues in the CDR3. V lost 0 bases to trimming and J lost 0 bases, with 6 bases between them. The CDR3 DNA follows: TGTGCCAGCTCACCACCGGGGCCCTCTGGAAACACCATATATTTT. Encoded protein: CASSPPGPSGNTIYF.

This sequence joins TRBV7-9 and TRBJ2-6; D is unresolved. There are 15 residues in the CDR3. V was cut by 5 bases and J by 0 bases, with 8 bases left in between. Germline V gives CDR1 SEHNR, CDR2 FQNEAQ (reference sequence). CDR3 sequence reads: CASSRGRSGANVLTF. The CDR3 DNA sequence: TGTGCCAGCAGCCGTGGCCGCTCTGGGGCCAACGTCCTGACTTTC.

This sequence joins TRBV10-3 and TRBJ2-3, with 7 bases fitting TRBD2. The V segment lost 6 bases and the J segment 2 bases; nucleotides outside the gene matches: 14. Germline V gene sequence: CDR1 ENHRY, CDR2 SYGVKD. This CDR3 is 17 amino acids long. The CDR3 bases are TGTGCCATCAGACACCCACTTAGCGGGCCAAACACAGATACGCAGTATTTT. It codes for CAIRHPLSGPNTDTQYF.

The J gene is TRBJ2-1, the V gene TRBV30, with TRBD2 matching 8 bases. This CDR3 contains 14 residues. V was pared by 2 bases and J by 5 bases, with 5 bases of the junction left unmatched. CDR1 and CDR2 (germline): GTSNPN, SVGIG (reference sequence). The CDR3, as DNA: TGTGCCTGGAGTCGGGGGGGACCCAACAATGAGCAGTTCTTC. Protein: CAWSRGGPNNEQFF. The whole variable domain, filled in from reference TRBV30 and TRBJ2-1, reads SQTIHQWPATLVQPVGSPLSLECTVEGTSNPNLYWYRQAAGRGLQLLFYSVGIGQISSEVPQNLSASRPQDRQFILSSKKLLLSDSGFYLCAWSRGGPNNEQFFGPGTRLTVL.

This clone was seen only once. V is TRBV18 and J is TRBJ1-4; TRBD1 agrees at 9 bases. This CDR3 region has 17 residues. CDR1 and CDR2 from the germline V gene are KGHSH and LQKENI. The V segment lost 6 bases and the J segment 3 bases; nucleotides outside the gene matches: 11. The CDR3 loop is CASSPGTGMSANEKLFF. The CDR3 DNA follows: TGTGCCAGCTCGCCCGGGACAGGGATGTCGGCTAATGAAAAACTGTTTTTT.

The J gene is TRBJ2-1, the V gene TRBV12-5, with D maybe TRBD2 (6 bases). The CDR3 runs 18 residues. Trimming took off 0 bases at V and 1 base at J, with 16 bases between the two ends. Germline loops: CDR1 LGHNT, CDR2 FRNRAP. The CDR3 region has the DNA TGTGCTAGTGGTTTGGTAGGTTACGGGGGACCATCCTACAATGAGCAGTTCTTC. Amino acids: CASGLVGYGGPSYNEQFF.

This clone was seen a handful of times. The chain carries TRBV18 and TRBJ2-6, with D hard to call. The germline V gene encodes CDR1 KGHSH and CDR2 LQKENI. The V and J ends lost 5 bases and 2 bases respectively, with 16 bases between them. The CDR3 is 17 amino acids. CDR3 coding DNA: TGTGCCAGCTCAATTCCCAGATTTGCTGCTGGGGCCAACGTCCTGACTTTC. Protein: CASSIPRFAAGANVLTF.

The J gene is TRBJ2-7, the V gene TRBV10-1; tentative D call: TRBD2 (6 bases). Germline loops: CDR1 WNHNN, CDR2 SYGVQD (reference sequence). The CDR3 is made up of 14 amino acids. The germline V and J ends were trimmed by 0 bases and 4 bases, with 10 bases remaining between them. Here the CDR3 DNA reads TGCGCCAGCAGTGAGTCCGCGGGATTTTACGAGCAGTACTTC. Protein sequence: CASSESAGFYEQYF.

In DNA, the CDR3 is TGCGCCAGCTCTATGGGACAGAGAAATCAGCCCCAGCATTTT. Translation gives CASSMGQRNQPQHF. The gene calls are TRBV10-1 and TRBJ1-5; 7 nucleotides match TRBD1. V was clipped by 8 bases and J by 4 bases; unmatched bases: 8. Looked up from germline, CDR1 is WNHNN and CDR2 is SYGVQD (reference sequence). CDR3 length: 14 residues.

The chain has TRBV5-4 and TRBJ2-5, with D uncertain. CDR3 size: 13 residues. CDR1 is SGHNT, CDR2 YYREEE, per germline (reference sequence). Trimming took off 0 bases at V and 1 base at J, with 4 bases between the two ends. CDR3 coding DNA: TGTGCCAGCAGCTTGGCCTCCCAAGAGACCCAGTACTTC. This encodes CASSLASQETQYF. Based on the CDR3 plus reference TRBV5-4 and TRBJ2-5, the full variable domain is ETGVTQSPTHLIKTRGQQVTLRCSSQSGHNTVSWYQQALGQGPQFIFQYYREEENGRGNFPPRFSGLQFPNYSSELNVNALELDDSALYLCASSLASQETQYFGPGTRLLVL.

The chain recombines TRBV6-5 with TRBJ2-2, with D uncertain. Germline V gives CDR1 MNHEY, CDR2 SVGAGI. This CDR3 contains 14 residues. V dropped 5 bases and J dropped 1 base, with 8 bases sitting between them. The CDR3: CASSLQENTGELFF. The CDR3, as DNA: TGTGCCAGCAGTCTTCAGGAGAACACCGGGGAGCTGTTTTTT.

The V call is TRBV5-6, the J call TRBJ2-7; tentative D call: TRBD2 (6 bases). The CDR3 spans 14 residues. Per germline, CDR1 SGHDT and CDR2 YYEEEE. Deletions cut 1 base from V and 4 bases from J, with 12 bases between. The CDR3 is CASSLLEGRYEQYF. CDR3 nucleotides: TGTGCCAGCAGCTTGTTGGAGGGTCGGTACGAGCAGTACTTC.